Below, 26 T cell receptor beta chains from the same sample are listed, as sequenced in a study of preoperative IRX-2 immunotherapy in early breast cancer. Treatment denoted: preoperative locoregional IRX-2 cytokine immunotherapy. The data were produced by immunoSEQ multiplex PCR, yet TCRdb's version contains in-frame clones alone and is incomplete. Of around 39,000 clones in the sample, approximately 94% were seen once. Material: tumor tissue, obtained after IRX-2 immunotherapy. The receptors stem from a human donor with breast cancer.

CDR3 DNA sequence: TGCGCCAGCAGCTTAGGGGTTGGAGGGTGGACTGAAGCTTTCTTT. This gives the protein CASSLGVGGWTEAFF. The chain recombines TRBV5-1 with TRBJ1-1; D possibly corresponds to TRBD1 (5 bases). Germline V CDR1 and CDR2: SGHRS, YFSETQ. V gave up 2 bases and J gave up 5 bases, with 16 bases separating them. CDR3 length equals 15 residues.

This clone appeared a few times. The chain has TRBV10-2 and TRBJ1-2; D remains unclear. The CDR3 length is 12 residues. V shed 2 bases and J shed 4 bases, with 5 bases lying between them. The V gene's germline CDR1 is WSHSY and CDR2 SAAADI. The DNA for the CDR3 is TGCGCCAGCAGTGAGGAAGCCTATGGCTACACCTTC. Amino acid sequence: CASSEEAYGYTF.

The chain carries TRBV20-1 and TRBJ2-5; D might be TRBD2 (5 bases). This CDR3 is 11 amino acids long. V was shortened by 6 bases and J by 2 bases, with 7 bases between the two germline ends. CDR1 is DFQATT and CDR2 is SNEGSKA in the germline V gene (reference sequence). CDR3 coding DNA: TGCAGTGCGCGGAGGCAAGAGACCCAGTACTTC. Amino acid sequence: CSARRQETQYF.

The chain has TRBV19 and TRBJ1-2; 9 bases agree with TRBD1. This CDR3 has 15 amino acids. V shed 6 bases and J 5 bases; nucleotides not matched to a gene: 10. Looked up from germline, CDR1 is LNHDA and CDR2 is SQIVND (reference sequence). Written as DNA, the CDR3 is TGTGCCAGTAGGCGGACAGGGGTGGAAAATTATGGCTACACCTTC. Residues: CASRRTGVENYGYTF.

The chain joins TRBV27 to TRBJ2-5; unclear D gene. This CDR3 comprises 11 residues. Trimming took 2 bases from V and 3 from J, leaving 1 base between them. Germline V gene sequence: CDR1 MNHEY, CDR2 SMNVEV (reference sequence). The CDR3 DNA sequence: TGTGCCAGCAGTTTAAAAGAGACCCAGTACTTC. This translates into CASSLKETQYF.

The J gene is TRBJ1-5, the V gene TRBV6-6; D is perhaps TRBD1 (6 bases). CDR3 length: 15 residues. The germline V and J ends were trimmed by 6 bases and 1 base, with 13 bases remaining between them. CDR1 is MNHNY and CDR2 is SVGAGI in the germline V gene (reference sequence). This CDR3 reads CASRTGQGSNQPQHF. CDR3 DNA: TGTGCCAGCAGAACAGGGCAGGGAAGCAATCAGCCCCAGCATTTT.

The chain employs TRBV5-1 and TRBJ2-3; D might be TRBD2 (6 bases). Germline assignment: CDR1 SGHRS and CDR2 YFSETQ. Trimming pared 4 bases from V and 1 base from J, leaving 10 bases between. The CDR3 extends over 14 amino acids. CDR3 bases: TGCGCCAGCAGCAGGGACTCCGGCACAGATACGCAGTATTTT. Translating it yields CASSRDSGTDTQYF.

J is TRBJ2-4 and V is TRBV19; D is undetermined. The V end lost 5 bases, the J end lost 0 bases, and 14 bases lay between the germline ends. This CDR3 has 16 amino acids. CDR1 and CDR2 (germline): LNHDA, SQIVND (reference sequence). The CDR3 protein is CASSPAFGLAKNIQYF. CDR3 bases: TGTGCCAGTAGTCCCGCCTTCGGGTTAGCCAAAAACATTCAGTACTTC.

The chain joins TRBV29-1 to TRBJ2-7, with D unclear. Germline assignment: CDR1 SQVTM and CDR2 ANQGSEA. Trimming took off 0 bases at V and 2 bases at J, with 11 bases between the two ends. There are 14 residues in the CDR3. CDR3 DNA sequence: TGCAGCGTTGAAGATCGTTTGCGGCCCTACGAGCAGTACTTC. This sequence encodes CSVEDRLRPYEQYF.

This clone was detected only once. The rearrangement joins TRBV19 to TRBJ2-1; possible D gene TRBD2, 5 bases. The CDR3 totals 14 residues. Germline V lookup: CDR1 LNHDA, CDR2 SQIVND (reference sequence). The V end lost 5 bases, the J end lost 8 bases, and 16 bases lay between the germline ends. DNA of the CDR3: TGTGCCAGTAGTCCGCGGACTTTGAGGGATGAGCAGTTCTTC. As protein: CASSPRTLRDEQFF.

The DNA for the CDR3 is TGTGCCAGCAGCTCCCCCCCACTGAGTGAAGCTTTCTTT. This translates into CASSSPPLSEAFF. This rearrangement joins TRBV7-9 to TRBJ1-1, with D hard to call. Germline V gene data show CDR1 as SEHNR and CDR2 as FQNEAQ (reference sequence). The CDR3 length is 13 residues. V lost 4 bases to trimming and J lost 7 bases, with 13 bases between them.

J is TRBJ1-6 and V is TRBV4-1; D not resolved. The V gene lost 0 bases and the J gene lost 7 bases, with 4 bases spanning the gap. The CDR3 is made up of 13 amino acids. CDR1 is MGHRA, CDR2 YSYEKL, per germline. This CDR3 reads CASSQEGNSPLHF. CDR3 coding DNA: TGCGCCAGCAGCCAAGAGGGCAATTCACCCCTCCACTTT.

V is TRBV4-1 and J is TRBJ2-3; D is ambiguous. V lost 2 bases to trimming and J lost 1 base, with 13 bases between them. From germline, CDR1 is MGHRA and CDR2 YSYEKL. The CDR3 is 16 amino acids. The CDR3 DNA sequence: TGCGCCAGCAGCCAATACGGCGTCCATGGCACAGATACGCAGTATTTT. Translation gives CASSQYGVHGTDTQYF.

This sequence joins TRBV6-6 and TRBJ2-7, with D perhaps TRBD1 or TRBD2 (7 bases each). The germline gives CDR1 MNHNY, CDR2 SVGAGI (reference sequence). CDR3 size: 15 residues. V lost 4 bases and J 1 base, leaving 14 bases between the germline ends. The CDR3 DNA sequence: TGTGCCAGCAGTTCGGCGGGGGACAGTTCCTACGAGCAGTACTTC. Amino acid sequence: CASSSAGDSSYEQYF.

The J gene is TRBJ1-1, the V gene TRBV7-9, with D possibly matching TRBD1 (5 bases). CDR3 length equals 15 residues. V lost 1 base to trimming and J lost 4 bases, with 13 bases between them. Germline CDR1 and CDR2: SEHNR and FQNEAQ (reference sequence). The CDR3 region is CASSLGPRRGTEAFF. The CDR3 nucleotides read TGTGCCAGCAGCTTAGGTCCCAGAAGGGGCACTGAAGCTTTCTTT.

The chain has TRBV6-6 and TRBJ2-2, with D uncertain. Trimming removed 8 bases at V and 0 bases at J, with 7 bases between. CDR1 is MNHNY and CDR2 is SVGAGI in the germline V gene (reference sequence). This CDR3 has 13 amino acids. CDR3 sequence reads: CASLGSNTGELFF. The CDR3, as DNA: TGTGCCAGCCTGGGATCGAACACCGGGGAGCTGTTTTTT.

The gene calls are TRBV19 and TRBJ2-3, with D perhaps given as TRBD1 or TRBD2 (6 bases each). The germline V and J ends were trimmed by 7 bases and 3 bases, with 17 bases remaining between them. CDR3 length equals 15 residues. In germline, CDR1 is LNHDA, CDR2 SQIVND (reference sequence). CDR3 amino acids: CASNNQGGGTDTQYF. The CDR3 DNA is TGTGCCAGTAATAATCAAGGAGGGGGTACAGATACGCAGTATTTT.

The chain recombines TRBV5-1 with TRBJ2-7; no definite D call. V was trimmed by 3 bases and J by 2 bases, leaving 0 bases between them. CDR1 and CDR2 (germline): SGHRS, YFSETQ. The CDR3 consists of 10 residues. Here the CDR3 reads CASSSYEQYF. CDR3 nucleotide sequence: TGCGCCAGCAGCTCCTACGAGCAGTACTTC.

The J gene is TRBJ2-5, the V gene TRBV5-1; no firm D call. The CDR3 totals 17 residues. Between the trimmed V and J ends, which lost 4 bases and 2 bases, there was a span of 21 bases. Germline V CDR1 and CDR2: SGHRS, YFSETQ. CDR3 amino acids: CASSAGPPVSSQETQYF. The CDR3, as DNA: TGCGCCAGCAGCGCCGGGCCCCCAGTGAGTAGTCAAGAGACCCAGTACTTC. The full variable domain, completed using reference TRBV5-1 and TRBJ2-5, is KAGVTQTPRYLIKTRGQQVTLSCSPISGHRSVSWYQQTPGQGLQFLFEYFSETQRNKGNFPGRFSGRQFSNSRSEMNVSTLELGDSALYLCASSAGPPVSSQETQYFGPGTRLLVL.

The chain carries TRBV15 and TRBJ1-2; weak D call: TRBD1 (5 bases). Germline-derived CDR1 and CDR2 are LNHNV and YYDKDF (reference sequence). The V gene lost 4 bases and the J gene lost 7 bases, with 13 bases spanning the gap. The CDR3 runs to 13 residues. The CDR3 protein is CATSIGGESGYTF. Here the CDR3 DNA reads TGTGCCACCAGCATTGGGGGGGAATCTGGCTACACCTTC. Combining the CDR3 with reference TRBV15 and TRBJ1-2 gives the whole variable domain DAMVIQNPRYQVTQFGKPVTLSCSQTLNHNVMYWYQQKSSQAPKLLFHYYDKDFNNEADTPDNFQSRRPNTSFCFLDIRSPGLGDTAMYLCATSIGGESGYTFGSGTRLTVV.

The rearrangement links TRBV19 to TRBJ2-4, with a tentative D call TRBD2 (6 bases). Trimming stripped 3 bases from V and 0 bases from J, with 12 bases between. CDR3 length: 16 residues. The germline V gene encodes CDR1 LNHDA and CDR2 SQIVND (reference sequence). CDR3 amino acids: CASSIIEGLAKNIQYF. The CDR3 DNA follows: TGTGCCAGTAGTATCATTGAGGGACTAGCCAAAAACATTCAGTACTTC.

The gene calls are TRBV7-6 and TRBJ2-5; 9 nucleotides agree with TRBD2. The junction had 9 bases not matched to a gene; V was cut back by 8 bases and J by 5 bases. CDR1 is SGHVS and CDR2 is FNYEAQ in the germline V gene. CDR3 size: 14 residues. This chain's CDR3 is CASGGVAGVETQYF. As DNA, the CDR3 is TGTGCCAGCGGCGGGGTAGCGGGAGTCGAGACCCAGTACTTC.

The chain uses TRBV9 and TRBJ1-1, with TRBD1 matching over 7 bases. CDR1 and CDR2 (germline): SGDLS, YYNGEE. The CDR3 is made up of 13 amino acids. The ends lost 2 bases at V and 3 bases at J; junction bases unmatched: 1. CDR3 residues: CASSVQGDTEAFF. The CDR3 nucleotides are TGTGCCAGCAGCGTGCAGGGGGACACTGAAGCTTTCTTT.

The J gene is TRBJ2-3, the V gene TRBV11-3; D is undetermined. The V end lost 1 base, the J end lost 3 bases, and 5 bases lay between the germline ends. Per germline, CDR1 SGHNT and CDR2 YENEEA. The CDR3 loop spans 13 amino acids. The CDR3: CASSLAFTDTQYF. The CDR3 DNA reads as TGTGCCAGCAGCTTAGCCTTTACAGATACGCAGTATTTT. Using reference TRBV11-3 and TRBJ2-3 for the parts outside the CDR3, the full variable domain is EAGVVQSPRYKIIEKKQPVAFWCNPISGHNTLYWYLQNLGQGPELLIRYENEEAVDDSQLPKDRFSAERLKGVDSTLKIQPAELGDSAVYLCASSLAFTDTQYFGPGTRLTVL.

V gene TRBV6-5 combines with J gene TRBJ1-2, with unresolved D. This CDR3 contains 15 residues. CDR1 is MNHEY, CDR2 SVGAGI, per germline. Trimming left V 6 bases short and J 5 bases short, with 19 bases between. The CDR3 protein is CASRSFGNPQYGYTF. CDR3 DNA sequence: TGTGCCAGCAGATCTTTTGGCAATCCACAATATGGCTACACCTTC.

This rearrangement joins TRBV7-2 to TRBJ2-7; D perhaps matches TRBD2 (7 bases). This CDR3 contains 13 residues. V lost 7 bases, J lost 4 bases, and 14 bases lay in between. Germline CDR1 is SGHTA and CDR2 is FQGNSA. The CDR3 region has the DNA TGTGCCAGCACCCGAGGGGGGGATTACGAGCAGTACTTC. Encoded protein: CASTRGGDYEQYF.